This T cell receptor beta chain was captured in a study of T-cell memory formation after mild COVID-19. Study summary: TCR clusters largely stayed donor specific.

The germline V and J ends were trimmed by 6 bases and 7 bases, with 20 bases remaining between them. Looked up from germline, CDR1 is SGHNT and CDR2 is YYREEE (reference sequence). The CDR3 sequence is 15 residues long. About this clonotype: Its specificity is unknown.

From the 5' RACE reads, TCRdb called clonotypes with MiXCR, one entry per CDR3 protein. The table has some 290,000 distinct CDR3 sequences, 15% to 20% seen once. General study results and limits: The finding that pre-infection memory included some responding clones suggested that cross-reactive memory joined.

The TCR was taken from a man aged 18 to 30 who had mild COVID-19 (a few samples of this study predate the infection). Cell type and time point are not known. The chain employs TRBV5-4 and TRBJ2-1, with D possibly TRBD2 on 5 matching bases. Sequenced sample: PBMCs or a T cell subset sorted from them (not recorded which). The CDR3 spells CASTDTDSPGNEQFF. In nucleotides, the CDR3 is TGTGCCAGCACCGACACGGACTCCCCTGGGAATGAGCAGTTCTTC.